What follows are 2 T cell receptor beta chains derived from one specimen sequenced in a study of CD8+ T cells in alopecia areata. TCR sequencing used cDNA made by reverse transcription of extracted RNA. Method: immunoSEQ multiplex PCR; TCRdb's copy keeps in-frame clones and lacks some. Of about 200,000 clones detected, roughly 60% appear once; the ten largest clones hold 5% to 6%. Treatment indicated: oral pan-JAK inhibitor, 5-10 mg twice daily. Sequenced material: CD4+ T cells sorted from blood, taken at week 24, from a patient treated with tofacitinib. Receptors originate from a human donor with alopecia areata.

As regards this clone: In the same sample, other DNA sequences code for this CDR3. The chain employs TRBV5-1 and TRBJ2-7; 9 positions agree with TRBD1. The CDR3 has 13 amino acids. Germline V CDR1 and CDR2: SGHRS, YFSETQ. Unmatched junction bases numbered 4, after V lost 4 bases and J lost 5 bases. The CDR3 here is CASSLRTGDEQYF. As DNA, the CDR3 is TGCGCCAGCAGCCTAAGGACAGGGGACGAGCAGTACTTC. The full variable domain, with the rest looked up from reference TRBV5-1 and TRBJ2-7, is KAGVTQTPRYLIKTRGQQVTLSCSPISGHRSVSWYQQTPGQGLQFLFEYFSETQRNKGNFPGRFSGRQFSNSRSEMNVSTLELGDSALYLCASSLRTGDEQYFGPGTRLTVT.

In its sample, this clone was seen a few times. This CDR3 reads CSVGQGNEKLFF. The CDR3 nucleotides read TGCAGCGTTGGACAGGGGAATGAAAAACTGTTTTTT. The chain has TRBV29-1 and TRBJ1-4, with TRBD1 matching 8 bases. V lost 4 bases and J lost 5; bases outside the gene matches: 0. This CDR3 is built from 12 residues. CDR1 is SQVTM and CDR2 is ANQGSEA in the germline V gene.